The clone carrying this TCR beta chain occurred a few times. Its target is unknown. Germline lookup yields CDR1 DFQATT and CDR2 SNEGSKA (reference sequence). This CDR3 is 15 amino acids long. V was pared by 5 bases and J by 2 bases, with 17 bases between. A J-beta primer mix and a sample-barcoded 5' primer were used in a second PCR of about 7 to 12 cycles. TCRdb redid the calling of the 5' RACE reads with MiXCR, one entry per CDR3 protein. The data contain more than 1 million distinct CDR3 sequences, 35% to 55% of them singletons. These data come from a study of blood T cells in healthy people across ages. The study's findings and limits: The study found more naive CD4+ cells and higher diversity in long-lived than aged donors. In older individuals, TCR beta diversity per million T cells was lower, falling roughly linearly with age.

The chain recombines TRBV20-1 with TRBJ2-3; perhaps TRBD2 as D (5 bases). This clonotype originated in a woman aged 60-70 years in good health. What was sequenced was blood. CDR3 coding DNA: TGCAGTGCTGACGGTTTTGGCGGGTCCACAGATACGCAGTATTTT. As protein: CSADGFGGSTDTQYF.